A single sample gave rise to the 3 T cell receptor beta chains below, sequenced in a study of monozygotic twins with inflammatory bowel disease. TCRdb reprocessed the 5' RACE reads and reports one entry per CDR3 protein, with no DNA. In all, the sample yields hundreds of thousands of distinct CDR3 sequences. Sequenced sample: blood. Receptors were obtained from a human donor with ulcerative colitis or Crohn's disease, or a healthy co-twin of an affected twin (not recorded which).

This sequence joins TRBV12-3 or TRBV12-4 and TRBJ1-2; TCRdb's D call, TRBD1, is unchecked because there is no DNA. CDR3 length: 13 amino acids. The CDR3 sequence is CASSQGQGSGYTF.

CDR3 residues: CSVATSGGSSSTDTQYF. The chain recombines TRBV29-1 with TRBJ2-3; the TCRdb call, TRBD2, lacks DNA for checking. This CDR3 spans 17 amino acids. Germline CDR1 is SQVTM and CDR2 is ANQGSEA.

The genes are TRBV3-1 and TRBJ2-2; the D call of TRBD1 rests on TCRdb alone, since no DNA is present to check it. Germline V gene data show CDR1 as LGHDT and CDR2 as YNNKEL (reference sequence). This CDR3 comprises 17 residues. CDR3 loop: CASTVDRSTFGAGELFF.